This TCR beta chain was captured by sequencing in a study of radiotherapy plus CTLA-4 blockade in lung cancer. Looking at the study overall: Among enrolled patients, roughly 17% responded and less than 40% achieved disease control. Overall study results and limits: Expansion of tumor-derived TCR clones was observed in blood after radiotherapy plus ipilimumab.

The V gene's germline CDR1 is MDHEN and CDR2 SYDVKM. The CDR3 is 16 amino acids. Trimming removed 5 bases from V and 7 bases from J; junction bases left unmatched: 13. Alongside CTLA-4 blockade with ipilimumab, patients with chemo-refractory metastatic non-small-cell lung cancer received focal radiation. A note on this clone: Its antigen is not known.

Libraries were prepared by immunoSEQ multiplex PCR; TCRdb keeps only in-frame clonotypes and omits some of them. The repertoire holds roughly 86,000 clones, with under 85% as singletons. The material sequenced was peripheral blood, taken from a patient treated with radiotherapy plus ipilimumab. This rearrangement joins TRBV28 to TRBJ1-5; 8 nucleotides agree with TRBD1. The TCR sequence derives from a human donor with non-small cell lung cancer who had stable disease on radiotherapy plus ipilimumab. The CDR3 is CASSHPSGGISQPQHF. CDR3 sequence (DNA): TGTGCCAGCAGTCACCCTTCAGGGGGCATCAGCCAGCCCCAGCATTTT.